The text below deals with one T cell receptor beta chain. Repertoires were generated with immunoSEQ multiplex PCR, while TCRdb's copy carries only in-frame clones and drops some. The data hold some 330,000 clones, with roughly 90% observed a single time. V shed 0 bases and J 7 bases; nucleotides not matched to a gene: 14. The CDR3 extends over 18 amino acids. The germline V gene has CDR1 LGHNA and CDR2 YSLEER. This sample was included in a study of blood T cell repertoires in COVID-19. Study information: COVID-19 samples from acute and convalescent phases originated in the United States, Italy and Spain.

The genes are TRBV4-3 and TRBJ2-1, with 8 bases that match TRBD2. Sequences were obtained from peripheral blood. This TCR was sampled from a woman in her fifties or sixties with active or convalescent COVID-19. This CDR3 reads CASSQDNGVAGFSNEQFF. The CDR3 bases are TGCGCCAGCAGCCAAGATAATGGGGTAGCGGGATTCTCGAATGAGCAGTTCTTC.